The 9 T cell receptor beta chains below come from one sample, sequenced in a study of T cells in Graves' hyperthyroidism and ophthalmopathy. Regions amplified from RNA transcripts were the TCR beta CDR3 regions. The primer set for the first-round RT-PCR of the TCR CDR3 was HTBI. TCRdb ran MiXCR on the multiplex PCR reads and lists one entry per CDR3 protein. The table has about 740,000 distinct CDR3 sequences, about 15% seen once. The sample was blood. Receptors originate from a woman aged 18 to 35 with Graves' hyperthyroidism.

This clonotype was observed a handful of times. V gene TRBV7-6 combines with J gene TRBJ1-3; D is ambiguous. The CDR3 spans 17 residues. V lost 2 bases, J lost 1 base, and 15 bases lay in between. Germline V gene sequence: CDR1 SGHVS, CDR2 FNYEAQ. CDR3 residues: CASSLSGQASSGNTIYF. In DNA form, the CDR3 reads TGTGCCAGCAGCTTATCCGGGCAGGCCTCTTCTGGAAACACCATATATTTT.

V gene TRBV24-1 combines with J gene TRBJ2-3, with 16 bases fitting TRBD2. From germline, CDR1 is KGHDR and CDR2 SFDVKD. This CDR3 contains 19 residues. Trimming cost V 4 bases and J 5 bases; bases outside gene matches: 11. The CDR3: CATSDGAGTSGRAGDTQYF. In DNA form, the CDR3 reads TGTGCCACCAGTGACGGGGCCGGGACTAGCGGGAGGGCCGGAGATACGCAGTATTTT.

In its sample, this clonotype was seen many times. The V and J genes are TRBV28 and TRBJ2-1; 13 nucleotides agree with TRBD2. V shed 3 bases and J 7 bases; nucleotides not matched to a gene: 12. This CDR3 region has 18 residues. Germline CDR1 MDHEN, CDR2 SYDVKM. Written as DNA, the CDR3 is TGTGCCAGCAGTTTCCCTATCCGGACTAGCGGGAGTGGTAATGAGCAGTTCTTC. This sequence encodes CASSFPIRTSGSGNEQFF.

CDR3: CSARDLGGLAREYF. The CDR3 DNA is TGCAGTGCTAGAGATCTCGGGGGACTAGCTAGGGAGTACTTC. The rearrangement joins TRBV20-1 to TRBJ2-5; TRBD2 aligns across 9 bases. This CDR3 has 14 residues. The V and J ends lost 0 bases and 12 bases, in that order; junction bases with no gene match: 11. Germline-derived CDR1 and CDR2 are DFQATT and SNEGSKA (reference sequence).

At least ten counts were recorded for this clonotype. This chain uses TRBV20-1 with TRBJ1-1, with 9 bases aligning to TRBD1. The V gene end was trimmed by 3 bases and the J gene end by 2 bases; junction bases not matched to a gene: 16. The CDR3 has 18 residues. Germline CDR1 reads DFQATT; CDR2 reads SNEGSKA (reference sequence). CDR3 loop: CSASSRYRGLLENTEAFF. The DNA for the CDR3 is TGCAGTGCTAGTTCCCGATACAGGGGGCTTCTGGAAAACACTGAAGCTTTCTTT.

This clonotype was observed many times. The genes are TRBV2 and TRBJ1-2; D unresolved. CDR3 length: 13 amino acids. Looked up from germline, CDR1 is SNHLY and CDR2 is FYNNEI. Trimming took off 6 bases at V and 2 bases at J, with 10 bases between the two ends. This CDR3 reads CASSATPNYGYTF. The CDR3 nucleotides read TGTGCCAGCAGCGCTACACCCAACTATGGCTACACCTTC.

This chain connects TRBV7-9 to TRBJ2-1, with 7 bases identical to TRBD2. The end of the DNA fits TRBJ2-7 better, so the J call may be wrong. The germline V gene has CDR1 SEHNR and CDR2 FQNEAQ (reference sequence). The CDR3 runs to 15 residues. The CDR3: CASSLGGGTYNEQYF. CDR3 coding DNA: TGTGCCAGCAGCTTAGGCGGGGGAACCTACAATGAGCAGTACTTC.

This clonotype occurred many times. The V gene is TRBV28, the J gene TRBJ2-1, with TRBD2 matching over 10 bases. Germline CDR1 MDHEN, CDR2 SYDVKM. With V trimmed by 2 bases and J by 2 bases, 3 bases remained unmatched. The CDR3 covers 16 residues. This CDR3 reads CASSLSGRGTYNEQFF. The CDR3 DNA reads TGTGCCAGCAGTTTAAGCGGGAGGGGTACCTACAATGAGCAGTTCTTC. The complete variable domain, with remaining parts taken from reference TRBV28 and TRBJ2-1, reads DVKVTQSSRYLVKRTGEKVFLECVQDMDHENMFWYRQDPGLGLRLIYFSYDVKMKEKGDIPEGYSVSREKKERFSLILESASTNQTSMYLCASSLSGRGTYNEQFFGPGTRLTVL.

This clonotype was observed at least ten times. The chain links TRBV3-1 to TRBJ2-1; tentatively, D is TRBD2 (5 bases). V lost 5 bases to trimming and J lost 0 bases, with 11 bases between them. This CDR3 region has 15 residues. Looked up from germline, CDR1 is LGHDT and CDR2 is YNNKEL (reference sequence). CDR3 DNA: TGTGCCAGCAGCTATCGACTAAGCTCCTACAATGAGCAGTTCTTC. It translates to CASSYRLSSYNEQFF.